These 5 T cell receptor beta chains were sequenced from one sample in a study of CXCR3-negative and CXCR3-positive naive CD8 T cells. The TRB libraries of cDNA were built by UMI-labeled 5' RACE. For each CDR3 protein, TCRdb gives one entry from its re-call of the 5' RACE reads, without DNA. The sample table sets out about 5,800 distinct CDR3 sequences. The sequenced sample was naive CXCR3- CD8+ T cells from blood. The subset here: CD45RO-CCR7+CD27+CD95- naive CD8+ T cells lacking CXCR3 (TNR3-). These receptors were obtained from a human donor in good health. Some clones in this sample may be carry-over from other donors' samples.

According to its frequency, this clonotype is medium-sized. The chain has TRBV4-3 and TRBJ2-3; without DNA, the TCRdb call of TRBD1 cannot be checked. This CDR3 is 15 amino acids long. Germline-derived CDR1 and CDR2 are LGHNA and YSLEER. CDR3 protein: CASSHDRKGAEAQYF.

This clonotype is labeled medium-sized based on frequency. The V and J genes are TRBV4-2 and TRBJ1-3; the D call of TRBD1 rests on TCRdb alone, since no DNA is present to check it. The length of the CDR3 is 15 residues. Looked up from germline, CDR1 is LGHNA and CDR2 is YNFKEQ. The CDR3 is CASSQDRGDGNTIYF.

In terms of frequency, this clonotype is medium-sized (0.01 to 0.1%). The CDR3 spells CASSGSGVATNEKLFF. This chain links TRBV2 with TRBJ1-4. CDR1 and CDR2 (germline): SNHLY, FYNNEI. The CDR3 has 16 amino acids.

The chain joins TRBV29-1 to TRBJ2-3; TCRdb lists TRBD2, though no DNA is available to test this call. CDR3 length: 15 amino acids. Germline V gene lookup returns CDR1 SQVTM and CDR2 ANQGSEA. CDR3 sequence reads: CSVESASVATDTQYF.

Considering frequency, this clonotype is medium-sized (0.01 to 0.1%). The rearrangement links TRBV19 to TRBJ2-7; TCRdb's D call of TRBD2 is untestable without DNA. This CDR3 region has 17 residues. Per germline, CDR1 LNHDA and CDR2 SQIVND (reference sequence). This CDR3 is CATQGPSGRGPVYEQYF.